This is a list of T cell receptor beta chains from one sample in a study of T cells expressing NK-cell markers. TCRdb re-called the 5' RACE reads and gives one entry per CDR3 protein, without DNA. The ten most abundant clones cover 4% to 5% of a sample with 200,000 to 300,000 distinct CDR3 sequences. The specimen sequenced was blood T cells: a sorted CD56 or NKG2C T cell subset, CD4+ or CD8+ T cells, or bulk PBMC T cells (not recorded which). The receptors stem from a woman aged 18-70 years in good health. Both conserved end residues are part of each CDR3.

CDR3: CASSQYTGPGELFF; J: TRBJ2-2; V: TRBV4-3
CDR3: CASSLGPTSGNTDTQYF; J: TRBJ2-3; V: TRBV5-1
CDR3: CASSLGSRNTEAFF; J: TRBJ1-1; V: TRBV7-2
CDR3: CASGRGQGWNIQYF; J: TRBJ2-4; V: TRBV6-1
CDR3: CASTLTSGGVQEQFF; J: TRBJ2-1; V: TRBV2
CDR3: CATSRAPAGGTKNIQYF; J: TRBJ2-4; V: TRBV15
CDR3: CASSLNRETIYGYTF; J: TRBJ1-2; V: TRBV5-6
CDR3: CASSLMGRGGTEAFF; J: TRBJ1-1; V: TRBV12-3/TRBV12-4
CDR3: CASGPIPMNTEAFF; J: TRBJ1-1; V: TRBV2
CDR3: CASRQTGLRLQETQYF; J: TRBJ2-5; V: TRBV12-3/TRBV12-4
CDR3: CASSVGFRSSGPGELFF; J: TRBJ2-2; V: TRBV9
CDR3: CASSLAEDGVGKLFF; J: TRBJ1-4; V: TRBV5-1
CDR3: CASSGSGTQSYEQYF; J: TRBJ2-7; V: TRBV12-3/TRBV12-4
CDR3: CASSASGGTYNEQFF; J: TRBJ2-1; V: TRBV19
CDR3: CASSLSRVYQETQYF; J: TRBJ2-5; V: TRBV12-3/TRBV12-4
CDR3: CASRRQITLETQYF; J: TRBJ2-5; V: TRBV12-3/TRBV12-4
CDR3: CASSPLSGGYNEQFF; J: TRBJ2-1; V: TRBV18
CDR3: CASSIQGSGANVLTF; J: TRBJ2-6; V: TRBV11-2
CDR3: CASSGRQGGGEQYF; J: TRBJ2-7; V: TRBV25-1
CDR3: CASSSRGGYNEQFF; J: TRBJ2-1; V: TRBV6-2/TRBV6-3
CDR3: CASSDSGASTDTQYF; J: TRBJ2-3; V: TRBV6-1
CDR3: CASSTTGELFF; J: TRBJ2-2; V: TRBV7-9
CDR3: CASSSRNSNQPQHF; J: TRBJ1-5; V: TRBV12-3/TRBV12-4
CDR3: CSGEEGGPRRNIQYF; J: TRBJ2-4; V: TRBV20-1
CDR3: CASSYRTGAPYEQYF; J: TRBJ2-7; V: TRBV11-3
CDR3: CASSPGTSRLNYGYTF; J: TRBJ1-2; V: TRBV28
CDR3: CASSLKVLDSPLHF; J: TRBJ1-6; V: TRBV5-6
CDR3: CASSQAGRTGELFF; J: TRBJ2-2; V: TRBV4-3
CDR3: CSVEEGQGLYEQYF; J: TRBJ2-7; V: TRBV29-1
CDR3: CASSPRPQRPGELFF; J: TRBJ2-2; V: TRBV7-3
CDR3: CASSFTVGAETQYF; J: TRBJ2-5; V: TRBV7-2
CDR3: CASSRNGDSGNTIYF; J: TRBJ1-3; V: TRBV7-9
CDR3: CASSFEKKYNQPQHF; J: TRBJ1-5; V: TRBV12-3/TRBV12-4
CDR3: CASSPLAGVRNEQFF; J: TRBJ2-1; V: TRBV28
CDR3: CSVLVHRTYEQYF; J: TRBJ2-7; V: TRBV29-1
CDR3: CASSPGGRQLTDTQYF; J: TRBJ2-3; V: TRBV5-6
CDR3: CASTWTQSTDTQYF; J: TRBJ2-3; V: TRBV7-9
CDR3: CASSDDRNNQPQHF; J: TRBJ1-5; V: TRBV2
CDR3: CASSYQTEDRYSPLHF; J: TRBJ1-6; V: TRBV6-5
CDR3: CASSLRQGLGETQYF; J: TRBJ2-5; V: TRBV5-6
CDR3: CASSPRGTGDQPQHF; J: TRBJ1-5; V: TRBV6-1
CDR3: CASSLRTGELFF; J: TRBJ2-2; V: TRBV12-3/TRBV12-4
CDR3: CASSYRLAGGTDTQYF; J: TRBJ2-3; V: TRBV6-5
CDR3: CAISHTATDTQYF; J: TRBJ2-3; V: TRBV10-3
CDR3: CASSKQGVQNEQFF; J: TRBJ2-1; V: TRBV6-2/TRBV6-3
CDR3: CSVFRTGDPEAFF; J: TRBJ1-1; V: TRBV29-1
CDR3: CASSQQSGSYEQYF; J: TRBJ2-7; V: TRBV14
CDR3: CASSLEGGLKTQYF; J: TRBJ2-5; V: TRBV5-1
CDR3: CASRVVGTTGELFF; J: TRBJ2-2; V: TRBV28
CDR3: CSARTGGSYEQYF; J: TRBJ2-7; V: TRBV20-1
CDR3: CASSEELKSSYNEQFF; J: TRBJ2-1; V: TRBV2
CDR3: CASSGAGTGNTIYF; J: TRBJ1-3; V: TRBV7-2
CDR3: CASSVGPTQGETQYF; J: TRBJ2-5; V: TRBV9
CDR3: CASRPSGLPYNEQFF; J: TRBJ2-1; V: TRBV12-3/TRBV12-4
CDR3: CASSQTGGPVF; J: TRBJ2-1; V: TRBV7-9
CDR3: CASSQRDSTDTQYF; J: TRBJ2-3; V: TRBV5-1
CDR3: CASSPPQLNTEAFF; J: TRBJ1-1; V: TRBV5-1